The 18 T cell receptor beta chains reported below all come from one sample, sequenced in a study of blood T cell repertoires in COVID-19. Here immunoSEQ multiplex PCR was the method, and the copy in TCRdb shows in-frame clones only, minus some. This sample has about 300,000 clones, with approximately 89% found just once. Source material: PBMCs or T cells enriched from blood (not recorded which). The receptors derive from a woman in her forties or fifties who had been exposed to COVID-19.

The chain links TRBV19 to TRBJ1-2; D may be TRBD1 (6 bases). The germline V gene has CDR1 LNHDA and CDR2 SQIVND (reference sequence). CDR3 length equals 14 residues. V lost 7 bases, J lost 1 base, and 13 bases lay in between. The CDR3 nucleotides are TGTGCCAGTACCGAAACAGGGTTTAACTATGGCTACACCTTC. Encoded protein: CASTETGFNYGYTF. Based on the CDR3 plus reference TRBV19 and TRBJ1-2, the full variable domain is DGGITQSPKYLFRKEGQNVTLSCEQNLNHDAMYWYRQDPGQGLRLIYYSQIVNDFQKGDIAEGYSVSREKKESFPLTVTSAQKNPTAFYLCASTETGFNYGYTFGSGTRLTVV.

V gene TRBV3-1 (or the pseudogene TRBV3-2) combines with J gene TRBJ2-7, with TRBD2 matching over 8 bases. The CDR3 runs 16 residues. The ends lost 4 bases at V and 2 bases at J; junction bases unmatched: 10. Germline values: CDR1 LGHDT, CDR2 YNNKEL (reference sequence). CDR3 in amino acids: CASSPSVGGGPYEQYF. CDR3 DNA sequence: TGTGCCAGCAGCCCCTCGGTGGGCGGGGGGCCCTACGAGCAGTACTTC.

This chain uses TRBV19 with TRBJ1-6; D remains ambiguous. The CDR3 has 13 residues. Trimming shortened V by 3 bases and J by 10 bases, and 10 bases separated the two germline ends. From germline, CDR1 is LNHDA and CDR2 SQIVND (reference sequence). This CDR3 reads CASSIYEASPLHF. The CDR3, as DNA: TGTGCCAGTAGTATTTATGAAGCGTCACCCCTCCACTTT.

The V call is TRBV28, the J call TRBJ1-6; TRBD1 is a possible D gene (5 bases). This CDR3 region has 14 residues. Germline CDR1 MDHEN, CDR2 SYDVKM. The ends were cut back, 3 bases at V and 10 bases at J, with 13 bases in the middle. The CDR3 region is CASSFRGAGSPLHF. In DNA form, the CDR3 reads TGTGCCAGCAGTTTCCGGGGCGCGGGGTCACCCCTCCACTTT.

This CDR3 reads CASSLGLAGAYEQYF. The CDR3 nucleotides are TGTGCCAGCAGTTTGGGATTAGCGGGGGCCTACGAGCAGTACTTC. The rearrangement links TRBV27 to TRBJ2-7; 9 bases map to TRBD2. Per the germline V gene, CDR1 is MNHEY and CDR2 is SMNVEV (reference sequence). This CDR3 region has 15 residues. Trimming removed 3 bases from V and 2 bases from J; junction bases left unmatched: 5.

The rearrangement joins TRBV12-3 or TRBV12-4 to TRBJ1-5; 8 bases match TRBD1. The CDR3 is 13 residues long. V was clipped by 7 bases and J by 7 bases; unmatched bases: 6. In nucleotides, the CDR3 is TGTGCCAGCAACTCGGACAGGGAACAGCCCCAGCATTTT. This translates into CASNSDREQPQHF.

The chain couples TRBV5-1 to TRBJ2-5; TRBD1 aligns across 8 bases. Germline V CDR1 and CDR2: SGHRS, YFSETQ. The CDR3 totals 15 residues. V lost 4 bases and J lost 5; bases outside the gene matches: 10. DNA of the CDR3: TGCGCCAGCAGCGGGCAGGGGGCGAAGGGGGAGACCCAGTACTTC. Encoded protein: CASSGQGAKGETQYF.

This chain uses TRBV19 with TRBJ1-2; 8 bases are a match to TRBD1. The CDR3 has 15 residues. The germline V gene has CDR1 LNHDA and CDR2 SQIVND (reference sequence). Unmatched junction bases numbered 4, after V lost 0 bases and J lost 4 bases. The CDR3 sequence: CASSIEGQASYGYTF. CDR3 DNA: TGTGCCAGTAGTATAGAGGGACAGGCGAGCTATGGCTACACCTTC. Together with reference TRBV19 and TRBJ1-2, the CDR3 gives the full variable domain: DGGITQSPKYLFRKEGQNVTLSCEQNLNHDAMYWYRQDPGQGLRLIYYSQIVNDFQKGDIAEGYSVSREKKESFPLTVTSAQKNPTAFYLCASSIEGQASYGYTFGSGTRLTVV.

CDR3 sequence reads: CSVLAEGRNGTEIYEQYF. DNA of the CDR3: TGCAGCGTCCTCGCTGAGGGCAGGAACGGGACAGAGATCTACGAGCAGTACTTC. The chain employs TRBV29-1 and TRBJ2-7; 7 positions match TRBD1. CDR1 SQVTM and CDR2 ANQGSEA come from the germline V gene. V dropped 6 bases and J dropped 3; count of bases not matched to a gene: 23. There are 18 residues in the CDR3.

The V call is TRBV30, the J call TRBJ1-5; D not certain. The V gene's germline CDR1 is GTSNPN and CDR2 SVGIG (reference sequence). The CDR3 loop spans 15 amino acids. V shed 5 bases and J shed 3 bases, with 17 bases lying between them. Written as DNA, the CDR3 is TGTGCCTGGGGAAGTAGAGGGTTATACAATCAGCCCCAGCATTTT. As protein: CAWGSRGLYNQPQHF.

The gene calls are TRBV30 and TRBJ2-6; D is unclear. The germline V gene has CDR1 GTSNPN and CDR2 SVGIG (reference sequence). V lost 7 bases and J lost 0, with 4 bases in between. The CDR3 has 12 amino acids. CDR3: CALDSGANVLTF. CDR3 coding DNA: TGTGCCTTAGACTCTGGGGCCAACGTCCTGACTTTC.

The rearrangement links TRBV3-1 (or the pseudogene TRBV3-2) to TRBJ2-2; TRBD1 agrees at 7 bases. The V gene end was trimmed by 5 bases and the J gene end by 6 bases; junction bases not matched to a gene: 3. CDR1 LGHDT and CDR2 YNNKEL come from the germline V gene (reference sequence). The CDR3 loop spans 13 amino acids. Written as DNA, the CDR3 is TGTGCCAGCAGCATCGACAGGGCCGGGGAGCTGTTTTTT. It yields the protein CASSIDRAGELFF.

V and J are TRBV2 and TRBJ2-3, with 13 bases that match TRBD2. Trimming removed 6 bases from V and 4 bases from J; junction bases left unmatched: 7. The V gene's germline CDR1 is SNHLY and CDR2 FYNNEI. The CDR3 has 16 amino acids. The CDR3 DNA reads as TGTGCCAGCAGGAAGACTAGCGGGGGGTTAGCAGATACGCAGTATTTT. Amino acids: CASRKTSGGLADTQYF. The full variable domain, its missing parts supplied by reference TRBV2 and TRBJ2-3, is EPEVTQTPSHQVTQMGQEVILRCVPISNHLYFYWYRQILGQKVEFLVSFYNNEISEKSEIFDDQFSVERPDGSNFTLKIRSTKLEDSAMYFCASRKTSGGLADTQYFGPGTRLTVL.

This clone was observed a handful of times. V gene TRBV19 combines with J gene TRBJ2-1; D is unresolved. The germline CDR1 and CDR2 sequences are LNHDA and SQIVND (reference sequence). Trimming stripped 4 bases from V and 9 bases from J, with 10 bases between. The CDR3 extends over 12 amino acids. CDR3 amino acids: CASSKASGEQFF. CDR3 nucleotide sequence: TGTGCCAGTAGTAAGGCCTCGGGTGAGCAGTTCTTC.

This clone was seen a few times. This chain uses TRBV11-3 with TRBJ1-6, with unresolved D. CDR3 size: 13 residues. V was trimmed by 0 bases and J by 9 bases, leaving 6 bases between them. Per the germline V gene, CDR1 is SGHNT and CDR2 is YENEEA. DNA for the CDR3: TGTGCCAGCAGCTTAGACGGGGTTTCACCCCTCCACTTT. As protein: CASSLDGVSPLHF.

The CDR3 DNA reads as TGCGCCAGCAGCCGGGACAACTACGAGCAGTACTTC. This codes for CASSRDNYEQYF. The gene calls are TRBV5-1 and TRBJ2-7, with a possible D match to TRBD1 (6 bases). V was trimmed by 4 bases and J by 3 bases, leaving 8 bases between them. Germline V gives CDR1 SGHRS, CDR2 YFSETQ. The CDR3 covers 12 residues.

The CDR3: CASTPTLDWNTEAFF. The CDR3 DNA reads TGTGCCAGCACCCCCACTCTCGACTGGAACACTGAAGCTTTCTTT. The chain is built from TRBV19 and TRBJ1-1; D call uncertain. Per the germline V gene, CDR1 is LNHDA and CDR2 is SQIVND (reference sequence). Trimming took 9 bases from V and 1 from J, leaving 18 bases between them. The CDR3 spans 15 residues.

V usage is TRBV6-1 and J usage is TRBJ1-1, with D uncertain. V shed 2 bases and J shed 6 bases, with 13 bases lying between them. Germline assignment: CDR1 MNHNS and CDR2 SASEGT. This CDR3 is 14 amino acids long. For the CDR3, the DNA is TGTGCCAGCAGTGAATGGGCCGCGGGAGCTGAAGCTTTCTTT. This codes for CASSEWAAGAEAFF.